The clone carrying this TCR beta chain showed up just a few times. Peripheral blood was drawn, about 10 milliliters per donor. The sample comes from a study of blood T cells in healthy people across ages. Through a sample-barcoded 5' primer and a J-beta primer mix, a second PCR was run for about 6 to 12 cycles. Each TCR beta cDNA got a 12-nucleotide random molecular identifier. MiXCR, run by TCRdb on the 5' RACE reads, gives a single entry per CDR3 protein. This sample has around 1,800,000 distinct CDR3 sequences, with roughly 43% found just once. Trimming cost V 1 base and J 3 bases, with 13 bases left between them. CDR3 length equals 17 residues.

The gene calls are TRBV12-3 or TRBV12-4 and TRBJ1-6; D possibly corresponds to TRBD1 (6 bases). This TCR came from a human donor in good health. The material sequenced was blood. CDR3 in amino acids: CASSLEGGAVYNSPLHF. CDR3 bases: TGTGCCAGCAGTTTAGAGGGGGGCGCGGTCTATAATTCACCCCTCCACTTT.